This T cell receptor (beta chain) was recorded in a study of blood T cell repertoires in COVID-19. The assay was immunoSEQ multiplex PCR, and TCRdb's table has in-frame clones only and misses some. The table includes tens of thousands of clones, roughly 72% detected once. J was trimmed by 3 bases and V by 4 bases; bases with no gene match: 9. The CDR3 extends over 14 amino acids. Germline CDR1 reads GTSNPN; CDR2 reads SVGIG (reference sequence). The specimen sequenced was peripheral blood. The sequence was collected from a man between 60 and 75 years old with COVID-19, enrolled during active disease. The rearrangement links TRBV30 to TRBJ2-7; 7 bases map to TRBD1. The CDR3 loop reads CAWTRQGEGYEQYF. The CDR3 nucleotides are TGTGCCTGGACCCGACAGGGTGAGGGCTACGAGCAGTACTTC.